Below are 5 T cell receptor beta chains sequenced from a single sample in a study of shared clonotypes between healthy human individuals. Clones were sequenced by immunoSEQ multiplex PCR, and TCRdb holds only the in-frame ones, with some missing. Among around 2.3 million clones listed, roughly 95% were seen once. The sample consisted of naive CD4+ T cells sorted from blood. Documented subset: CD45RA+ positively selected. The receptors stem from a man aged 18 to 35 in good health.

The chain joins TRBV10-3 to TRBJ1-2; TRBD1 aligns across 7 bases. Trimming at V came to 6 bases and at J to 6 bases, leaving 16 bases not matched to a gene. There are 16 residues in the CDR3. Germline V lookup: CDR1 ENHRY, CDR2 SYGVKD. In nucleotides, the CDR3 is TGTGCCATCAGGGAGACCGTTACGACAGGGAGCGATGGCTACACCTTC. This codes for CAIRETVTTGSDGYTF.

The chain couples TRBV14 to TRBJ2-3, with 8 bases lining up with TRBD2. V shed 3 bases, J shed 0 bases, and the junction held 11 bases outside the gene matches. Germline V lookup: CDR1 SGHDN, CDR2 FVKESK. CDR3 length: 18 amino acids. CDR3 DNA: TGTGCCAGCAGCCAGGGAAGGGTAGCGGGAACTAGCACAGATACGCAGTATTTT. Residues: CASSQGRVAGTSTDTQYF.

This rearrangement joins TRBV30 to TRBJ1-2; weak D call: TRBD1 (5 bases). V lost 5 bases and J 4 bases, leaving 14 bases between the germline ends. Germline CDR1 is GTSNPN and CDR2 is SVGIG (reference sequence). CDR3 length: 13 amino acids. The CDR3 loop is CAWGPGGIYGYTF. Here the CDR3 DNA reads TGTGCCTGGGGACCGGGGGGGATCTATGGCTACACCTTC. The full variable domain, its missing parts supplied by reference TRBV30 and TRBJ1-2, is SQTIHQWPATLVQPVGSPLSLECTVEGTSNPNLYWYRQAAGRGLQLLFYSVGIGQISSEVPQNLSASRPQDRQFILSSKKLLLSDSGFYLCAWGPGGIYGYTFGSGTRLTVV.

The V call is TRBV6-5, the J call TRBJ1-4; maybe TRBD1 (5 bases). Germline CDR1 and CDR2: MNHEY and SVGAGI. The CDR3 spans 14 residues. V lost 3 bases to trimming and J lost 11 bases, with 16 bases between them. The CDR3 bases are TGTGCCAGCAGTTATGGGCGGGGGGGGTATAAACTGTTTTTT. Its translation: CASSYGRGGYKLFF.

V is TRBV7-9 and J is TRBJ2-7, with 7 bases that match TRBD1. The CDR3 runs to 15 residues. Germline CDR1 reads SEHNR; CDR2 reads FQNEAQ (reference sequence). V gave up 5 bases and J gave up 0 bases; unmatched junction bases: 7. The CDR3 loop reads CASSPPQGRSYEQYF. CDR3 coding DNA: TGTGCCAGCAGCCCACCACAGGGGCGCTCCTACGAGCAGTACTTC.